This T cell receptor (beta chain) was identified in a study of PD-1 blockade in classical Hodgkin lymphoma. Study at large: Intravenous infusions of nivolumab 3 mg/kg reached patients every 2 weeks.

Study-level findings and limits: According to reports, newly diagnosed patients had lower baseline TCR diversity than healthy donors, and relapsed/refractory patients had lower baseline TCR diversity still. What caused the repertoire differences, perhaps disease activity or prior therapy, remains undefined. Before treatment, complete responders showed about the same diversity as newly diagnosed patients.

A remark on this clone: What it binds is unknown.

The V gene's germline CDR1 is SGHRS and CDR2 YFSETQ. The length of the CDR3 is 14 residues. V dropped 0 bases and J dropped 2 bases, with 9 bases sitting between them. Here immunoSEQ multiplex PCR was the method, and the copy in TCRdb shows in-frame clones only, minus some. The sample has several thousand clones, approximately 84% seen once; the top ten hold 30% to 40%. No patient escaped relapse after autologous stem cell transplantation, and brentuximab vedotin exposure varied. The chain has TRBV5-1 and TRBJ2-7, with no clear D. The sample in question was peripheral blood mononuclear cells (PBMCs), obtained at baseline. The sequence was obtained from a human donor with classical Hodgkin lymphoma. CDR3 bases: TGCGCCAGCAGCTTGGAAACACAAACCTACGAGCAGTACTTC. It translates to CASSLETQTYEQYF.